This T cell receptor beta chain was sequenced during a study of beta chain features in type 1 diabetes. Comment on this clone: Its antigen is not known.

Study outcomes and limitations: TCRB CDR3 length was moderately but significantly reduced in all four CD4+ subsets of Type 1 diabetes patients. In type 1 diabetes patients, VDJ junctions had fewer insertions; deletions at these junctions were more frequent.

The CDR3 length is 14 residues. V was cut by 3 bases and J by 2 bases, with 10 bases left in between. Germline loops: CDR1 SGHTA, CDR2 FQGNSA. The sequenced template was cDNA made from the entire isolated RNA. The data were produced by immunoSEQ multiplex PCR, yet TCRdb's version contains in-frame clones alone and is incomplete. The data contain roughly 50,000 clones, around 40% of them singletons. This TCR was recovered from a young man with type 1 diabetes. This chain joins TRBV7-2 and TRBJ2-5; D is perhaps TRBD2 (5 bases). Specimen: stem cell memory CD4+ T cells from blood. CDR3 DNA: TGTGCCAGCAGCTTGACACGGGGACAAGAGACCCAGTACTTC. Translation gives CASSLTRGQETQYF.